Presented here are 25 T cell receptor beta chains from one specimen sequenced in a study of cytomegalovirus exposure and HLA in healthy donors. Sequencing used immunoSEQ multiplex PCR; TCRdb keeps in-frame clones, though not all of them. The sample records 150,000 to 200,000 clones, about 80% being singletons. The sequenced material came from PBMCs. All receptors come from a man younger than 35 in good health and CMV-seropositive.

This chain joins TRBV7-6 and TRBJ2-7, with 9 bases that match TRBD1. With V trimmed by 2 bases and J by 4 bases, 12 bases remained unmatched. The length of the CDR3 is 17 residues. Germline lookup yields CDR1 SGHVS and CDR2 FNYEAQ. The CDR3 nucleotides are TGTGCCAGCAGCTTAATAGGGGAGGGACAGGGAGCTTACGAGCAGTACTTC. Amino acids: CASSLIGEGQGAYEQYF.

This clone was recorded once. The CDR3, as DNA: TGTGCCAGGCGTGGGCGGGAAGTATACGAGCAGTACTTC. It yields the protein CARRGREVYEQYF. The rearrangement joins TRBV9 to TRBJ2-7; D is perhaps TRBD2 (6 bases). The V gene lost 8 bases and the J gene lost 4 bases, with 16 bases spanning the gap. This CDR3 has 13 residues. The germline V gene encodes CDR1 SGDLS and CDR2 YYNGEE.

The chain is built from TRBV5-6 and TRBJ2-3; weak D call: TRBD1 (6 bases). Germline assignment: CDR1 SGHDT and CDR2 YYEEEE. The CDR3 spans 12 residues. Trimming pared 4 bases from V and 13 bases from J, leaving 16 bases between. The CDR3 region has the DNA TGTGCCAGCAGCCCGGGGCAGGGGATCAAGTATTTT. Protein product: CASSPGQGIKYF. Using reference TRBV5-6 and TRBJ2-3 for the parts outside the CDR3, the full variable domain is DAGVTQSPTHLIKTRGQQVTLRCSPKSGHDTVSWYQQALGQGPQFIFQYYEEEERQRGNFPDRFSGHQFPNYSSELNVNALLLGDSALYLCASSPGQGIKYFGPGTRLTVL.

The rearrangement links TRBV28 to TRBJ2-1, with D perhaps TRBD1 (6 bases). V was clipped by 3 bases and J by 3 bases, with 9 bases between them. Germline lookup yields CDR1 MDHEN and CDR2 SYDVKM. CDR3 length: 14 residues. The CDR3 loop reads CASSFQGSYNEQFF. The CDR3 coding sequence is TGTGCCAGCAGTTTCCAGGGGAGCTACAATGAGCAGTTCTTC.

The chain joins TRBV7-9 to TRBJ2-1; no clear D gene. The CDR3 length is 11 residues. Looked up from germline, CDR1 is SEHNR and CDR2 is FQNEAQ (reference sequence). V lost 7 bases and J 5 bases, leaving 6 bases between the germline ends. The CDR3 bases are TGTGCCAGCACTCCAGACAATGAGCAGTTCTTC. Translating it yields CASTPDNEQFF.

The chain joins TRBV9 to TRBJ1-2; D is undetermined. CDR3 length: 14 amino acids. The germline V gene has CDR1 SGDLS and CDR2 YYNGEE. V was cut by 3 bases and J by 5 bases, with 14 bases left in between. In DNA, the CDR3 is TGTGCCAGCAGCGGCGGCGACCTCGGGTATGGCTACACCTTC. It yields the protein CASSGGDLGYGYTF.

The J gene is TRBJ2-1, the V gene TRBV6-1; 7 bases align to TRBD1. Germline V gene lookup returns CDR1 MNHNS and CDR2 SASEGT. Unmatched junction bases numbered 12, after V lost 0 bases and J lost 7 bases. This CDR3 is 17 amino acids long. The CDR3 DNA follows: TGTGCCAGCAGTGAAGCGAACCTTGGACAGGTACGAAATGAGCAGTTCTTC. Its translation: CASSEANLGQVRNEQFF.

This chain uses TRBV18 with TRBJ1-1, with D perhaps matching TRBD1 (6 bases). V shed 3 bases and J shed 3 bases, with 11 bases lying between them. CDR1 is KGHSH and CDR2 is LQKENI in the germline V gene. CDR3 length equals 14 residues. CDR3 in amino acids: CASSPDRMDTEAFF. The CDR3 nucleotides are TGTGCCAGCTCACCCGACAGGATGGACACTGAAGCTTTCTTT.

The chain carries TRBV19 and TRBJ2-7, with a possible D match to TRBD1 (6 bases). The CDR3 covers 12 residues. Germline CDR1 reads LNHDA; CDR2 reads SQIVND (reference sequence). V was clipped by 6 bases and J by 4 bases, with 10 bases between them. The CDR3 is CASSTGPYEQYF. The CDR3 DNA is TGTGCCAGTAGCACAGGGCCTTACGAGCAGTACTTC.

This chain uses TRBV7-6 with TRBJ2-7; 7 nucleotides match TRBD2. Germline assignment: CDR1 SGHVS and CDR2 FNYEAQ. The J segment lost 3 bases and the V segment lost 5 bases, leaving 7 bases of the junction unmatched. The CDR3 length is 14 residues. The CDR3 DNA reads TGTGCCAGCAGCCCCAGCAGCGGGGTCTACGAGCAGTACTTC. Its protein is CASSPSSGVYEQYF.

The chain carries TRBV6-1 and TRBJ2-7, with 9 positions matching TRBD1. In germline, CDR1 is MNHNS, CDR2 SASEGT. The CDR3 length is 14 residues. J lost 5 bases, V lost 7 bases, and 9 bases had no gene match. The CDR3 region is CASTTGGGHDEQYF. Here the CDR3 DNA reads TGTGCCAGCACCACAGGGGGCGGTCATGACGAGCAGTACTTC.

The chain employs TRBV4-2 and TRBJ2-7, with D tentatively TRBD1 (6 bases). Germline V lookup: CDR1 LGHNA, CDR2 YNFKEQ. This CDR3 has 16 amino acids. V lost 0 bases and J 5 bases, leaving 17 bases between the germline ends. The CDR3 nucleotides are TGTGCCAGCAGCCAAGATCAGGGGCCCCGCAGTCACGAGCAGTACTTC. Amino acids: CASSQDQGPRSHEQYF.

The J gene is TRBJ1-2, the V gene TRBV28; D is perhaps TRBD1 (5 bases). The ends were cut back, 0 bases at V and 0 bases at J, with 8 bases in the middle. The CDR3 extends over 15 amino acids. Germline V lookup: CDR1 MDHEN, CDR2 SYDVKM. CDR3 sequence: CASSLWGGANYGYTF. CDR3 in DNA: TGTGCCAGCAGTTTATGGGGGGGAGCTAACTATGGCTACACCTTC.

V is TRBV10-1 and J is TRBJ2-7; no reliable D call. Germline V lookup: CDR1 WNHNN, CDR2 SYGVQD (reference sequence). V lost 3 bases and J 3 bases, leaving 6 bases between the germline ends. CDR3 length: 12 residues. The CDR3 coding sequence is TGCGCCAGCAGTGACGGGTTCTACGAGCAGTACTTC. It encodes CASSDGFYEQYF.

The chain combines TRBV30 with TRBJ1-5, with 9 nucleotides matching TRBD1. Germline trimming cut 5 bases from V and 1 base from J; bases unmatched to any gene: 0. CDR3 length: 13 amino acids. Germline V gene lookup returns CDR1 GTSNPN and CDR2 SVGIG (reference sequence). The CDR3 loop reads CAWGTGSNQPQHF. CDR3 nucleotide sequence: TGTGCCTGGGGGACAGGGAGCAATCAGCCCCAGCATTTT.

The V gene is TRBV4-2, the J gene TRBJ2-5, with D possibly being TRBD2 (5 bases). CDR1 is LGHNA and CDR2 is YNFKEQ in the germline V gene. V was cut by 4 bases and J by 4 bases, with 25 bases left in between. The CDR3 consists of 18 residues. The CDR3 is CASSRRAGGLHLLETQYF. The CDR3 nucleotides read TGTGCCAGCAGCCGCCGTGCCGGAGGACTCCATTTGTTAGAGACCCAGTACTTC.

The CDR3 sequence is CASSRNRDTEAFF. The CDR3 coding sequence is TGCGCCAGCAGTCGTAACAGGGACACTGAAGCTTTCTTT. The rearrangement joins TRBV5-1 to TRBJ1-1, with D possibly TRBD1 on 6 matching bases. The CDR3 consists of 13 residues. V was pared by 5 bases and J by 3 bases, with 11 bases between. Germline values: CDR1 SGHRS, CDR2 YFSETQ.

The chain has TRBV30 and TRBJ2-1, with 7 bases matching TRBD1. V shed 8 bases, J shed 4 bases, and the junction held 17 bases outside the gene matches. CDR3 length: 16 amino acids. CDR1 and CDR2 (germline): GTSNPN, SVGIG (reference sequence). CDR3 residues: CAISPGSRGSYNEQFF. The CDR3 coding sequence is TGTGCCATAAGCCCGGGGAGCAGGGGGAGTTACAATGAGCAGTTCTTC. Full variable domain (missing parts from reference TRBV30 and TRBJ2-1): SQTIHQWPATLVQPVGSPLSLECTVEGTSNPNLYWYRQAAGRGLQLLFYSVGIGQISSEVPQNLSASRPQDRQFILSSKKLLLSDSGFYLCAISPGSRGSYNEQFFGPGTRLTVL.

The chain carries TRBV7-2 and TRBJ2-1; 10 bases fit TRBD2. The ends lost 7 bases at V and 4 bases at J; junction bases unmatched: 4. Looked up from germline, CDR1 is SGHTA and CDR2 is FQGNSA. The CDR3 has 14 residues. The CDR3 spells CASTRTSGYNEQFF. As DNA, the CDR3 is TGTGCCAGCACGCGGACTAGCGGATACAATGAGCAGTTCTTC.

The DNA of the CDR3 is TGTACCACCGGGCTAGCGGGAGGGTCTGAGCAGTTCTTC. Amino acid sequence: CTTGLAGGSEQFF. J is TRBJ2-1 and V is TRBV19; 12 bases map to TRBD2. The CDR3 covers 13 residues. Germline assignment: CDR1 LNHDA and CDR2 SQIVND (reference sequence).

The chain carries TRBV27 and TRBJ2-5, with 11 bases identical to TRBD2. Losses at the gene ends were 5 bases for V and 4 bases for J; bases not matched to a gene: 9. The CDR3 contains 16 residues. Per the germline V gene, CDR1 is MNHEY and CDR2 is SMNVEV (reference sequence). Here the CDR3 reads CASSPRLAGLGETQYF. CDR3 coding DNA: TGTGCCAGCAGTCCGCGACTAGCGGGACTGGGAGAGACCCAGTACTTC.

The chain is built from TRBV4-1 and TRBJ1-1; 10 nucleotides agree with TRBD1. Trimming took 4 bases from V and 4 from J; bases not matched to a gene: 15. In germline, CDR1 is MGHRA, CDR2 YSYEKL. The CDR3 runs 18 residues. CDR3 in DNA: TGCGCCAGCAGCCTGGAGGGACAGGGGCCATCCTCGGGCACTGAAGCTTTCTTT. Protein product: CASSLEGQGPSSGTEAFF.

The chain uses TRBV28 and TRBJ2-3; D gene uncertain. The CDR3 sequence is 13 residues long. The V end was cut by 6 bases, the J end by 4 bases, with 11 bases between. Per germline, CDR1 MDHEN and CDR2 SYDVKM. The CDR3 DNA reads as TGTGCCAGCAGCGAGCCCGTCGCAGATACGCAGTATTTT. Protein sequence: CASSEPVADTQYF. The complete variable domain, with remaining parts taken from reference TRBV28 and TRBJ2-3, reads DVKVTQSSRYLVKRTGEKVFLECVQDMDHENMFWYRQDPGLGLRLIYFSYDVKMKEKGDIPEGYSVSREKKERFSLILESASTNQTSMYLCASSEPVADTQYFGPGTRLTVL.

Ten or more counts support this clone. This specimen includes other DNA sequences encoding the same CDR3. The CDR3 coding sequence is TGTGCCATCAGTGGGACAGACTACGAGCAGTACTTC. Amino acid sequence: CAISGTDYEQYF. The gene calls are TRBV10-3 and TRBJ2-7, with D perhaps matching TRBD1 (6 bases). The CDR3 has 12 amino acids. Trimming shortened V by 4 bases and J by 3 bases, and 7 bases separated the two germline ends. Germline V gives CDR1 ENHRY, CDR2 SYGVKD.

The rearrangement links TRBV9 to TRBJ2-2; 7 nucleotides line up with TRBD2. The CDR3 loop spans 13 amino acids. Germline V CDR1 and CDR2: SGDLS, YYNGEE. The V segment lost 3 bases and the J segment 7 bases; nucleotides outside the gene matches: 3. CDR3 sequence (DNA): TGTGCCAGCAGCGCTACTAGCGTCGGGGAGCTGTTTTTT. It yields the protein CASSATSVGELFF.